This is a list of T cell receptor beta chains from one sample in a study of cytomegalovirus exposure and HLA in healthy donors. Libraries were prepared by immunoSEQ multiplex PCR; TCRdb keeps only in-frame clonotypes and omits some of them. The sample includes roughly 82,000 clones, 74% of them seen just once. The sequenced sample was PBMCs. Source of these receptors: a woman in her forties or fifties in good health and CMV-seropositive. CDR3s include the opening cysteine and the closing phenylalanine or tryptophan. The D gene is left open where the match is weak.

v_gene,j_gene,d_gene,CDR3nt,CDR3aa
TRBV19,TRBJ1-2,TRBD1,TGTGCCAGTATGAGGACAGGGGGTTATGGGGGCTACACCTTC,CASMRTGGYGGYTF
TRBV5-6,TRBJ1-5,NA,TGTGCCAGCAGCTTGAGAGGGGGTGTTAGCAATCAGCCCCAGCATTTT,CASSLRGGVSNQPQHF
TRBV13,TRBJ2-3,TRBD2,TGTGCCAGCAGCCCGGGACTAGGGGGCACAGATACGCAGTATTTT,CASSPGLGGTDTQYF
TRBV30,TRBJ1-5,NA,TGTGCCTGGAGTGATACAGAGGGCCAGCCCCAGCATTTT,CAWSDTEGQPQHF
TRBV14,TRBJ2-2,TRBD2,TGTGCCAGCAGCCGCCTCGTAGCGGGAGGTCTTGGCACCGGGGAGCTGTTTTTT,CASSRLVAGGLGTGELFF
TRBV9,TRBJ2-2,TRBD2,TGTGCCAGCAGCGTAGTCGCGGGAGCAACCGGGGAGCTGTTTTTT,CASSVVAGATGELFF
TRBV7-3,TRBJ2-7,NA,TGTGCCAGCAGCTTACAGGGGGCTAGCGGACCCTACGAGCAGTACTTC,CASSLQGASGPYEQYF
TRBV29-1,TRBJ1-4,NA,TGCAGCGGCGGAGCTAATGAAAAACTGTTTTTT,CSGGANEKLFF
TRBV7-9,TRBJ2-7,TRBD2,TGTGCCAGCAGCTTAGTCCCGGGGGGGTCCTACGAGCAGTACTTC,CASSLVPGGSYEQYF
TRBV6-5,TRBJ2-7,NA,TGTGCCAGCAGTTACAGGGGGTATTACGAGCAGTACTTC,CASSYRGYYEQYF
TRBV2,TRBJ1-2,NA,TGTGCCAGGGGGGGGTCGCAGGCCCACTATGGCTACACCTTC,CARGGSQAHYGYTF